A single sample gave rise to the 2 T cell receptor beta chains below, sequenced in a study of T cell responses to AZD1222 COVID-19 vaccine. Assay used: immunoSEQ multiplex PCR; TCRdb lists only in-frame clones, some missing. Of some 83,000 clones listed, 70% to 90% are singletons. Here the sequenced sample was peripheral blood, taken on day 0 of AZD1222 vaccination. These receptors were collected from an adult in good health.

The chain combines TRBV6-5 with TRBJ1-1; maybe TRBD1 (6 bases). Trimming cost V 0 bases and J 5 bases, with 13 bases left between them. CDR1 and CDR2 from the germline V gene are MNHEY and SVGAGI. The CDR3 loop spans 15 amino acids. The CDR3 coding sequence is TGTGCCAGCAGTTACTCGGGGGCCCCCGGAACTGAAGCTTTCTTT. This sequence encodes CASSYSGAPGTEAFF.

The chain combines TRBV6-5 with TRBJ2-3; D is uncertain. Germline CDR1 reads MNHEY; CDR2 reads SVGAGI. Trimming removed 7 bases at V and 4 bases at J, with 15 bases between. There are 14 residues in the CDR3. The CDR3, as DNA: TGTGCCAGCATACGGAGTTGGGTGGCAGATACGCAGTATTTT. Translation gives CASIRSWVADTQYF.